The 12 T cell receptor beta chains below come from one sample, sequenced in a study of T cell repertoires in ileal Crohn's disease. Generated by immunoSEQ multiplex PCR, the TCRdb table keeps only in-frame clones and is missing some. The repertoire holds 13,000 to 15,000 clones, with more than 60% as singletons. Specified time point: inflamed ileum from the surgical specimen. Sequenced input: ileal tissue. The receptors derive from an adult with Crohn's disease.

The chain uses TRBV19 and TRBJ1-1; 7 bases are a match to TRBD1. The V and J ends lost 5 bases and 7 bases, in that order; junction bases with no gene match: 13. Germline V gene lookup returns CDR1 LNHDA and CDR2 SQIVND (reference sequence). The CDR3 covers 15 residues. CDR3 DNA: TGTGCCAGTAGTCCCCCGACAGGGCGGACAGTTGAAGCTTTCTTT. This encodes CASSPPTGRTVEAFF.

This sequence joins TRBV30 and TRBJ1-4; no definite D call. V gave up 0 bases and J gave up 0 bases, with 8 bases separating them. Germline loops: CDR1 GTSNPN, CDR2 SVGIG (reference sequence). The CDR3 spans 15 residues. In DNA, the CDR3 is TGTGCCTGGAGTGTACTTGATTCAACTAATGAAAAACTGTTTTTT. Its translation: CAWSVLDSTNEKLFF.

This clone occurred a few times. This specimen includes other DNA sequences encoding the same CDR3. The chain couples TRBV7-9 to TRBJ1-2; D possibly corresponds to TRBD1 (5 bases). V was cut by 5 bases and J by 0 bases, with 10 bases left in between. The CDR3 consists of 14 residues. Germline V lookup: CDR1 SEHNR, CDR2 FQNEAQ (reference sequence). CDR3 in amino acids: CASSPSGANYGYTF. The CDR3 DNA is TGTGCCAGCAGCCCATCGGGGGCTAACTATGGCTACACCTTC.

The rearrangement joins TRBV5-4 to TRBJ2-2; the match to TRBD1 covers 8 bases. This CDR3 has 15 residues. Trimming cost V 4 bases and J 4 bases; bases outside gene matches: 6. CDR1 is SGHNT, CDR2 YYREEE, per germline (reference sequence). CDR3 DNA sequence: TGTGCCAGCAGCCCACTAGACAGGGGCACCGGGGAGCTGTTTTTT. Translated, it gives CASSPLDRGTGELFF.

Points on this clone: Other DNA sequences of this sample code for an identical CDR3. This chain connects TRBV7-9 to TRBJ1-6; D gene ambiguous. This CDR3 contains 15 residues. CDR1 and CDR2 from the germline V gene are SEHNR and FQNEAQ (reference sequence). V was clipped by 0 bases and J by 5 bases, with 8 bases between them. The CDR3 reads CASSLAGTNNSPLHF. The CDR3 DNA is TGTGCCAGCAGCTTAGCGGGTACTAATAATTCACCCCTCCACTTT.

The chain links TRBV5-8 to TRBJ1-5; no definite D call. The germline V gene has CDR1 SGHTS and CDR2 YDEGEE. The V and J ends lost 0 bases and 2 bases respectively, with 9 bases between them. The CDR3 is 15 residues long. CDR3 region: CASSLDRVRNQPQHF. For the CDR3, the DNA is TGTGCCAGCAGCTTGGATCGGGTTCGCAATCAGCCCCAGCATTTT.

The chain recombines TRBV5-1 with TRBJ1-1; unclear D gene. Germline CDR1 SGHRS, CDR2 YFSETQ. The CDR3 loop spans 13 amino acids. Trimming took 2 bases from V and 1 from J, leaving 6 bases between them. The CDR3 DNA is TGCGCCAGCAGCTTAATACCGAACACTGAAGCTTTCTTT. Translated, it gives CASSLIPNTEAFF.

The chain employs TRBV6-6 and TRBJ1-2; D unclear. This CDR3 is built from 16 residues. Germline loops: CDR1 MNHNY, CDR2 SVGAGI (reference sequence). The ends were cut back, 6 bases at V and 1 base at J, with 18 bases in the middle. As DNA, the CDR3 is TGTGCCAGCAGCCAGTCCCGGATCGATCTTAACTATGGCTACACCTTC. Its protein product is CASSQSRIDLNYGYTF.

The rearrangement joins TRBV27 to TRBJ2-4; D ambiguous. Deletions cut 6 bases from V and 5 bases from J, with 20 bases between. The CDR3 runs 16 residues. The germline CDR1 and CDR2 sequences are MNHEY and SMNVEV (reference sequence). CDR3 in DNA: TGTGCCAGCAGCCAGCGCAAGTCGTCTCGGGAAAACATTCAGTACTTC. It yields the protein CASSQRKSSRENIQYF.

The chain is built from TRBV18 and TRBJ2-3; D not resolved. This CDR3 has 11 residues. Trimming took off 6 bases at V and 6 bases at J, with 7 bases between the two ends. The V gene's germline CDR1 is KGHSH and CDR2 LQKENI. The CDR3 reads CASSSADTQYF. CDR3 in DNA: TGTGCCAGCTCTTCCGCTGATACGCAGTATTTT.

This CDR3 is CASSYSGPPEGAFF. In nucleotides, the CDR3 is TGTGCCAGCAGTTACTCAGGGCCTCCCGAGGGAGCTTTCTTT. This chain joins TRBV6-5 and TRBJ1-1; D unclear. Trimming took 0 bases from V and 10 from J, leaving 15 bases between them. In germline, CDR1 is MNHEY, CDR2 SVGAGI. The CDR3 contains 14 residues.

The V gene is TRBV7-9, the J gene TRBJ1-1; D perhaps matches TRBD1 (6 bases). The CDR3 spans 16 residues. CDR1 and CDR2 (germline): SEHNR, FQNEAQ (reference sequence). V dropped 5 bases and J dropped 3 bases, with 19 bases sitting between them. The CDR3 DNA reads as TGTGCCAGCAGCGCAGGCTGGACAGAAGGGGACACTGAAGCTTTCTTT. Translated, it gives CASSAGWTEGDTEAFF.